This T cell receptor (beta chain) was captured by sequencing in a study of T-cell reconstitution after alpha-beta-depleted transplantation in children. As concerns this clonotype: Its cognate antigen is unknown.

Preparation of the TCRbeta library was carried out with unique molecular identifiers. TCRdb independently ran MiXCR on the PCR reads; one entry per CDR3 protein. Here the sample spans about a million distinct CDR3 sequences, roughly 29% being singletons. Overall study findings and caveats: Fresh T-cell production supplied most of the T-cell counts and diversity seen one year after transplant. Surviving recipient T cells and thymic progenitors underlay high day-60 TCRbeta diversity in some patients. About two months after transplant, alpha-beta T cells reportedly came from several hundred expanded graft clones.

The sample consisted of PBMCs, mostly from graft donor cells, taken 360 days after TCRalphabeta/CD19-depleted stem cell transplant. The TCR originated in a boy under two years old who had a stem cell transplant for SCID, so the T cells may come from the graft donor.

The CDR3 here is CASSWGSSGAYEQYF. The DNA of the CDR3 is TGCGCCAGCAGCTGGGGGTCTAGCGGAGCCTACGAGCAGTACTTC. This sequence joins TRBV5-1 and TRBJ2-7, with TRBD2 matching 7 bases. The germline V gene has CDR1 SGHRS and CDR2 YFSETQ. CDR3 length: 15 residues. Germline trimming cut 3 bases from V and 2 bases from J; bases unmatched to any gene: 8.